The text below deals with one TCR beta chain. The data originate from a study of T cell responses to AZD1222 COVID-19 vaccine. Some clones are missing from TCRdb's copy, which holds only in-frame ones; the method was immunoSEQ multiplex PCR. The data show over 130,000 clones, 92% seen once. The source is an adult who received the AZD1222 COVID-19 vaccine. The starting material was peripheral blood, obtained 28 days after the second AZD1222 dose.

This chain's CDR3 is CASSPTGIPEAFF. The DNA of the CDR3 is TGTGCCAGCAGCCCAACAGGGATCCCTGAAGCTTTCTTT. The J gene is TRBJ1-1, the V gene TRBV14, with D possibly matching TRBD1 (6 bases). V was shortened by 4 bases and J by 6 bases, with 12 bases between the two germline ends. The CDR3 extends over 13 amino acids. CDR1 and CDR2 from the germline V gene are SGHDN and FVKESK.